This TCR beta chain was captured in a study of T cell changes during pregnancy in multiple sclerosis. The CDR3 is made up of 13 amino acids. The V and J ends lost 6 bases and 5 bases, in that order; junction bases with no gene match: 6. Germline CDR1 MNHNS, CDR2 SASEGT. Using immunoSEQ multiplex PCR, the repertoire was profiled, and TCRdb retains in-frame clones only, with some absent. The repertoire includes roughly 52,000 clones, about 90% of them detected once, and around 0.57% sits in the top ten. This clone has just one count. The sequence came from a female donor with multiple sclerosis, enrolled in a pregnancy study. The sample consisted of CD4+ T cells from peripheral blood mononuclear cells, taken in the first trimester of pregnancy. J is TRBJ1-2 and V is TRBV6-1; 7 bases agree with TRBD1. As DNA, the CDR3 is TGTGCCAGCAGCCGAACAGGGGATTATGGCTACACCTTC. Translating gives CASSRTGDYGYTF.